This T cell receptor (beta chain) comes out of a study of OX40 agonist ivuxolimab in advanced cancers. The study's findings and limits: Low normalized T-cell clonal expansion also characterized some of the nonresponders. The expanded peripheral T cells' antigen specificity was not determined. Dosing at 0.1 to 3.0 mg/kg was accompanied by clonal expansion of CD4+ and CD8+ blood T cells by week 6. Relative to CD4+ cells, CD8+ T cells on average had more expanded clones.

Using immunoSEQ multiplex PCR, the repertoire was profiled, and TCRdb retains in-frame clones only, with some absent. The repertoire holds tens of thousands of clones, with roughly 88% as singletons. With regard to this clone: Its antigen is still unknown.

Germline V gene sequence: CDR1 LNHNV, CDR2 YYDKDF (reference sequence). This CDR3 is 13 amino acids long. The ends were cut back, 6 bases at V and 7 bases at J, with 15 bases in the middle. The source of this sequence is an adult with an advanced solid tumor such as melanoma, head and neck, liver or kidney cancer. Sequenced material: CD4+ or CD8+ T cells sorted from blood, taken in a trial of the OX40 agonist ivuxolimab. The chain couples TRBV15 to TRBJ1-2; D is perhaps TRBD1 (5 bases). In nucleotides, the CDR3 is TGTGCCACCAGGCACAAGGGGCCTATTGGCTACACCTTC. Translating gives CATRHKGPIGYTF.